This T cell receptor (beta chain) was recorded in a study of shared clonotypes between healthy human individuals. As for the study in general: The study drew on two women and a few men aged 18 to 49 as donors.

The study ran the assay at deep level. Generated by immunoSEQ multiplex PCR, the TCRdb table keeps only in-frame clones and is missing some. The repertoire holds 2,500,000 or so clones, with roughly 90% as singletons. Concerning this clone itself: The antigen is unknown.

Adult donors, all healthy and HIV-negative, had no recent acute infections or vaccinations. Broader study findings: Several donors had roughly 5.2% of their naive CD4 clonotypes in common.

Germline V CDR1 and CDR2: LNHDA, SQIVND (reference sequence). This CDR3 region has 13 residues. V was shortened by 5 bases and J by 1 base, with 8 bases between the two germline ends. The chain employs TRBV19 and TRBJ1-1, with unresolved D. The sample comprised naive CD4+ T cells from PBMCs. The subset is: CD45RA+ positively selected. The clonotype comes from a man aged 18 to 35 in good health. Some clones in this sample may be carry-over from other donors' samples. This CDR3 reads CASSGRQNTEAFF. The DNA for the CDR3 is TGTGCCAGTAGTGGACGACAGAACACTGAAGCTTTCTTT. The whole variable domain, remainder taken from reference TRBV19 and TRBJ1-1, is DGGITQSPKYLFRKEGQNVTLSCEQNLNHDAMYWYRQDPGQGLRLIYYSQIVNDFQKGDIAEGYSVSREKKESFPLTVTSAQKNPTAFYLCASSGRQNTEAFFGQGTRLTVV.